This entry lists 18 T cell receptor beta chains sequenced from one sample in a study of identical twins (dated by TCRdb to between 2015 and 2016). The protocol used for the library was 5' RACE. The instrument was an Illumina HiSeq 2000. TCRdb's own reprocessing of the public reads used fastp at Q25 and MiXCR and kept productive beta chains. Duplicate CDR3 protein sequences are folded into a single record with the most common DNA and genes. The sample has roughly 150,000 distinct CDR3 sequences on record, 3% to 4.5% of them singletons. The leading ten clones occupy 7.5% to 8.5% of the sample. What was sequenced was memory T cells sorted from blood. Interpreted using the paper, the cell subset or site label stands for: CD45RO+ enriched T cells. These receptors came from a man aged 18 to 30 in good health.

This clonotype was picked up many times. The chain couples TRBV29-1 to TRBJ1-6, with 7 bases aligning to TRBD1. The V gene end was trimmed by 6 bases and the J gene end by 10 bases; junction bases not matched to a gene: 9. Germline-derived CDR1 and CDR2 are SQVTM and ANQGSEA. This CDR3 has 13 amino acids. The CDR3 coding sequence is TGCAGCGTCCTGGGGACAGCGGGATCACCCCTCCACTTT. Protein product: CSVLGTAGSPLHF.

This clonotype appeared many times. The chain recombines TRBV6-2 or TRBV6-3 with TRBJ1-5; TRBD1 agrees at 9 bases. The germline CDR1 and CDR2 sequences are MNHEY and SVGEGT. V dropped 6 bases and J dropped 4; count of bases not matched to a gene: 4. This CDR3 has 14 residues. CDR3 sequence reads: CASRPTGGNQPQHF. The CDR3 nucleotides read TGTGCCAGCAGGCCGACAGGGGGGAATCAGCCCCAGCATTTT.

This clonotype was detected ten times or more. V and J are TRBV4-3 and TRBJ1-5; a possible D gene is TRBD1 (5 bases). Germline CDR1 LGHNA, CDR2 YSLEER. The CDR3 totals 15 residues. Trimming shortened V by 0 bases and J by 6 bases, and 12 bases separated the two germline ends. The CDR3 DNA is TGCGCCAGCAGCCAAGAGGCTGGGGGAGGTCAGCCCCAGCATTTT. Translating gives CASSQEAGGGQPQHF.

This clonotype has a count of ten or more. This chain joins TRBV12-3 or TRBV12-4 and TRBJ2-7; tentative D call: TRBD1 (6 bases). CDR3 length: 15 residues. The V end was cut by 2 bases, the J end by 0 bases, with 11 bases between. CDR3 sequence (DNA): TGTGCCAGCAGTTTAAGGGGGAACCCCTCCTACGAGCAGTACTTC. Amino acids: CASSLRGNPSYEQYF.

There are many counts of this clonotype. This chain connects TRBV28 to TRBJ1-2; no clear D gene. Germline V gene lookup returns CDR1 MDHEN and CDR2 SYDVKM. The CDR3 spans 13 residues. V gave up 7 bases and J gave up 8 bases, with 17 bases separating them. CDR3 region: CASTMGKLRGYTF. The CDR3 bases are TGTGCCAGCACGATGGGTAAATTACGAGGCTACACCTTC.

This clonotype occurred many times. V is TRBV20-1 and J is TRBJ2-3; D ambiguous. Germline V lookup: CDR1 DFQATT, CDR2 SNEGSKA (reference sequence). This CDR3 has 12 residues. Trimming left V 5 bases short and J 6 bases short, with 12 bases between. The CDR3 bases are TGCAGTGCTGGCGTAAAGCGTGATACGCAGTATTTT. Its translation: CSAGVKRDTQYF.

This clonotype was recorded at least ten times. J is TRBJ2-7 and V is TRBV6-1; 8 bases match TRBD1. Germline V lookup: CDR1 MNHNS, CDR2 SASEGT. V was pared by 10 bases and J by 6 bases, with 11 bases of the junction left unmatched. This CDR3 region has 13 residues. The CDR3 bases are TGTGCCACGGGGGTCAGGGGGCAGGTCGAGCAGTACGTC. Its translation: CATGVRGQVEQYV.

This clonotype was counted at least ten times. The chain couples TRBV12-3 or TRBV12-4 to TRBJ1-2; 7 bases are shared with TRBD1. The CDR3 consists of 13 residues. After removal of 5 bases from V and 5 bases from J, the junction contained 5 bases not matched to a gene. CDR3 bases: TGTGCCAGCAGTCCGACAGGGAGGTATGGCTACACCTTC. It specifies CASSPTGRYGYTF.

This clonotype was seen more than once but under ten times. The CDR3 DNA follows: TGTGCCAGCAGCTTAGGTGTTTCAGGGGGTAACACTGAAGCTTTCTTT. It specifies CASSLGVSGGNTEAFF. The chain recombines TRBV7-9 with TRBJ1-1, with 7 nucleotides matching TRBD1. Trimming at V came to 1 base and at J to 2 bases, leaving 7 bases not matched to a gene. The CDR3 runs to 16 residues. Germline V gene lookup returns CDR1 SEHNR and CDR2 FQNEAQ (reference sequence).

In its sample, this clonotype was seen many times. This chain uses TRBV6-2 or TRBV6-3 with TRBJ2-7; 8 bases are shared with TRBD1. The germline V gene has CDR1 MNHEY and CDR2 SVGEGT. CDR3 length: 16 amino acids. The trim removed 4 bases at V and 6 bases at J, leaving 14 bases unmatched. CDR3 amino acids: CASSSTGDLRLFEQYF. CDR3 DNA sequence: TGTGCCAGCAGTTCGACAGGGGACCTACGGCTGTTCGAGCAGTACTTC.

This clonotype was observed many times. The chain joins TRBV7-2 to TRBJ2-5, with TRBD2 matching 9 bases. This CDR3 contains 15 residues. The germline CDR1 and CDR2 sequences are SGHTA and FQGNSA. Losses at the gene ends were 2 bases for V and 3 bases for J; bases not matched to a gene: 4. The CDR3 sequence: CASSLRAGGKETQYF. DNA of the CDR3: TGTGCCAGCAGCTTACGGGCGGGAGGGAAAGAGACCCAGTACTTC.

This clonotype was observed at least ten times. The gene calls are TRBV12-3 or TRBV12-4 and TRBJ2-1, with D unclear. Trimming stripped 2 bases from V and 6 bases from J, with 8 bases between. CDR3 size: 13 residues. CDR3 sequence (DNA): TGTGCCAGCAGTTTAAGTTGGACCAATGAGCAGTTCTTC. Amino acids: CASSLSWTNEQFF.

This clonotype came up many times. The chain couples TRBV5-1 to TRBJ2-5; no reliable D call. The CDR3 extends over 14 amino acids. V was shortened by 2 bases and J by 2 bases, with 10 bases between the two germline ends. Germline lookup yields CDR1 SGHRS and CDR2 YFSETQ. The CDR3 nucleotides are TGCGCCAGCAGCTTTTTTACCGGGCAAGAGACCCAGTACTTC. This codes for CASSFFTGQETQYF.

This clonotype was counted at least ten times. The chain uses TRBV5-1 and TRBJ1-4; D is unresolved. This CDR3 has 14 amino acids. CDR1 is SGHRS and CDR2 is YFSETQ in the germline V gene. Trimming removed 0 bases from V and 3 bases from J, with 6 bases in between. The CDR3 region has the DNA TGCGCCAGCAGCTTGGAAACGGCTAATGAAAAACTGTTTTTT. It yields the protein CASSLETANEKLFF.

This clonotype was observed many times. The gene calls are TRBV6-5 and TRBJ1-6; 7 bases align to TRBD1. The CDR3 extends over 18 amino acids. The germline V gene encodes CDR1 MNHEY and CDR2 SVGAGI. Trimming cost V 2 bases and J 0 bases; bases outside gene matches: 7. The CDR3 region is CASSYPRQGGSYNSPLHF. CDR3 DNA: TGTGCCAGCAGTTACCCTAGACAGGGAGGCTCCTATAATTCACCCCTCCACTTT.

At least ten counts were recorded for this clonotype. J is TRBJ2-3 and V is TRBV5-1; TRBD2 agrees at 11 bases. This CDR3 is 16 amino acids long. Germline V gives CDR1 SGHRS, CDR2 YFSETQ. J lost 3 bases, V lost 4 bases, and 7 bases had no gene match. The CDR3 bases are TGCGCCAGCAGCATAGGGACTAGCGGTTCGACAGATACGCAGTATTTT. Its translation: CASSIGTSGSTDTQYF.

This clonotype was recorded many times. This chain links TRBV9 with TRBJ2-4; 7 bases are shared with TRBD1. From germline, CDR1 is SGDLS and CDR2 YYNGEE. J was trimmed by 0 bases and V by 9 bases; bases with no gene match: 12. The CDR3 sequence is 16 residues long. DNA of the CDR3: TGTGCCACCCTTACCGACAGGGCCCCAGCCAAAAACATTCAGTACTTC. Its protein is CATLTDRAPAKNIQYF.

This clonotype was observed at least ten times. The chain has TRBV12-3 or TRBV12-4 and TRBJ1-6; 7 nucleotides line up with TRBD1. CDR3 length equals 14 residues. V was clipped by 5 bases and J by 10 bases; unmatched bases: 8. As DNA, the CDR3 is TGTGCCAGCAGTCCCCGGGACAGAGCCTCACCCCTCCACTTT. Amino acids: CASSPRDRASPLHF.